This T cell receptor (beta chain) originates from a study of cytomegalovirus exposure and HLA in healthy donors. This CDR3 region has 15 residues. CDR1 SQVTM and CDR2 ANQGSEA come from the germline V gene. V gave up 4 bases and J gave up 4 bases; unmatched junction bases: 7. The PCR employed 60 Vbeta primers together with 13 Jbeta primers. The method was immunoSEQ multiplex PCR; TCRdb's version includes in-frame clones alone and lacks a portion of them. The repertoire consists of 150,000 to 200,000 clones, with roughly 86% occurring once and the leading ten covering roughly 1.7%. Source material: PBMCs. This chain connects TRBV29-1 to TRBJ1-2; 12 bases fit TRBD1. The TCR sequence derives from a young woman in good health and CMV-seronegative. CDR3 sequence: CSVAGTGGRGYGYTF. CDR3 bases: TGCAGCGTTGCAGGGACAGGGGGCCGGGGCTATGGCTACACCTTC.